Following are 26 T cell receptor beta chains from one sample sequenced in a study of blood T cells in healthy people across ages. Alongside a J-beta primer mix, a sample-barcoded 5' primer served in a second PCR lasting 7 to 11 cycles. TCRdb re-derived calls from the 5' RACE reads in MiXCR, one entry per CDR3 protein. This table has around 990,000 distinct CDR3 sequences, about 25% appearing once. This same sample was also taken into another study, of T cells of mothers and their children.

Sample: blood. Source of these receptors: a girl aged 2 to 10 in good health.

The CDR3 sequence is CSVGQGDEQYF. CDR3 coding DNA: TGCAGCGTGGGACAGGGGGACGAGCAGTACTTC. This chain connects TRBV29-1 to TRBJ2-5; 11 nucleotides agree with TRBD1. The J call may be incorrect, as the DNA end agrees better with TRBJ2-7. Looked up from germline, CDR1 is SQVTM and CDR2 is ANQGSEA. This CDR3 has 11 amino acids.

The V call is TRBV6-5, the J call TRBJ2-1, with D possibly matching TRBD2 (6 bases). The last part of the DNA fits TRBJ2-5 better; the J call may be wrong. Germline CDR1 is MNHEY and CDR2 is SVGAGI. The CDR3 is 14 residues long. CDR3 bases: TGTGCCAGCAGTTCCGGGACTGATTTTATGGCCCAGTACTTC. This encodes CASSSGTDFMAQYF.

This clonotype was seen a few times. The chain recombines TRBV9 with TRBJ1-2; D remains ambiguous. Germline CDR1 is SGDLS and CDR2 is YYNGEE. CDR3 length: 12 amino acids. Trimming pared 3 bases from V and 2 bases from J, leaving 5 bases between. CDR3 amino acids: CASSAVNYGYTF. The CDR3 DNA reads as TGTGCCAGCAGCGCTGTCAACTATGGCTACACCTTC.

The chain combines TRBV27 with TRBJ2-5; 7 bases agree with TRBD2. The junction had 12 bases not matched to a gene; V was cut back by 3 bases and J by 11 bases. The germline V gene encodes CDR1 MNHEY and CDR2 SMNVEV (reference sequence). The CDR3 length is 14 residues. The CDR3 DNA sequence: TGTGCCAGCAGTTTGGAGACTAGCTCCTACAAGCAGTACTTC. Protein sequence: CASSLETSSYKQYF.

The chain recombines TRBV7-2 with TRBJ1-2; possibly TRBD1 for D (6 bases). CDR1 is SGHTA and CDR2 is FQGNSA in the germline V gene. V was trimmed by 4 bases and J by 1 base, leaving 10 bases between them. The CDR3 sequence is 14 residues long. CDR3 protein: CASSSAGHNYGYTF. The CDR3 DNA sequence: TGTGCCAGCAGCTCCGCGGGACATAACTATGGCTACACCTTC.

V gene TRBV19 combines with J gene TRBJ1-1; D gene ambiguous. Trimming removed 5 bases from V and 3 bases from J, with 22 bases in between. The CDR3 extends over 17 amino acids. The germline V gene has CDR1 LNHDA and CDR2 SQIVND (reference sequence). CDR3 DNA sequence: TGTGCCAGTAGTTCACTGCCGGGTCTCCCTGGTGACACTGAAGCTTTCTTT. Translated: CASSSLPGLPGDTEAFF.

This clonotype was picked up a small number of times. DNA for the CDR3: TGCGCCAGCAGCCAAGAAAGAGGGACAGCGAGAACCTACGAGCAGTACTTC. Amino acids: CASSQERGTARTYEQYF. V and J are TRBV4-1 and TRBJ2-7; 7 nucleotides align to TRBD1. The CDR3 has 17 residues. The ends lost 0 bases at V and 2 bases at J; junction bases unmatched: 10. Germline V CDR1 and CDR2: MGHRA, YSYEKL.

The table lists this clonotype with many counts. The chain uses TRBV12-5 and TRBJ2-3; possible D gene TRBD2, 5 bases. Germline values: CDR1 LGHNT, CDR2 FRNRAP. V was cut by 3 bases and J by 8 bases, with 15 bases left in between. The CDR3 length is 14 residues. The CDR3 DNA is TGTGCTAGTGGTTTATACGGCACCCGGGGTACGCAGTATTTT. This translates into CASGLYGTRGTQYF. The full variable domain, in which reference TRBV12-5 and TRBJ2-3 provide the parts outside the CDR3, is DARVTQTPRHKVTEMGQEVTMRCQPILGHNTVFWYRQTMMQGLELLAYFRNRAPLDDSGMPKDRFSAEMPDATLATLKIQPSEPRDSAVYFCASGLYGTRGTQYFGPGTRLTVL.

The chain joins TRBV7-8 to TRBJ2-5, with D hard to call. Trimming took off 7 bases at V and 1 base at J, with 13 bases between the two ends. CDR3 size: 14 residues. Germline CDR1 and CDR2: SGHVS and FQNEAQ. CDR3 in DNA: TGTGCCAGCACCCTAAGTCGGATCCAAGAGACCCAGTACTTC. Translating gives CASTLSRIQETQYF.

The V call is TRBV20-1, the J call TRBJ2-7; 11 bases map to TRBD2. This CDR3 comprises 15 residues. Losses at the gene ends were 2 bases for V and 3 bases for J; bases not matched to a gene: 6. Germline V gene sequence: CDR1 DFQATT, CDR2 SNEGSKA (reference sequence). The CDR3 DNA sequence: TGCAGTGCTAGAACTAGCGGGGGTATAATCTACGAGCAGTACTTC. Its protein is CSARTSGGIIYEQYF.

The CDR3 sequence: CASSPGGQGYGYTF. The CDR3 DNA follows: TGTGCCAGCAGCCCCGGGGGTCAGGGATATGGCTACACCTTC. The V and J genes are TRBV11-2 and TRBJ1-2; D possibly corresponds to TRBD1 (5 bases). Germline values: CDR1 SGHAT, CDR2 FQNNGV. V was clipped by 5 bases and J by 5 bases, with 15 bases between them. CDR3 length equals 14 residues.

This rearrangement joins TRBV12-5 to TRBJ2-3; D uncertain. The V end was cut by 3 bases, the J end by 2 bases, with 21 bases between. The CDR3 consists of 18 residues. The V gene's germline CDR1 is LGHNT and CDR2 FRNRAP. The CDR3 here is CASGFLTEQSFSTDTQYF. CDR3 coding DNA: TGTGCTAGTGGTTTTCTCACGGAACAGAGCTTCTCCACAGATACGCAGTATTTT.

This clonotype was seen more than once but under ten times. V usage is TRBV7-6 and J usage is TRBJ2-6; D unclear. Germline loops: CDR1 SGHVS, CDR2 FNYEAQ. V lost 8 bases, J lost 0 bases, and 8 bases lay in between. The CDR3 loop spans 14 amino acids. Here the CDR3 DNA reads TGTGCCAGCGTAGATAGCTCTGGGGCCAACGTCCTGACTTTC. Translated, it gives CASVDSSGANVLTF.

The CDR3 region is CASSLVTSGLGDEQFF. In DNA, the CDR3 is TGTGCCAGCAGCTTAGTAACATCGGGACTAGGAGATGAGCAGTTCTTC. The chain joins TRBV7-2 to TRBJ2-1; the match to TRBD2 covers 8 bases. Per germline, CDR1 SGHTA and CDR2 FQGNSA. The J segment lost 8 bases and the V segment lost 1 base, leaving 10 bases of the junction unmatched. The CDR3 is 16 amino acids.

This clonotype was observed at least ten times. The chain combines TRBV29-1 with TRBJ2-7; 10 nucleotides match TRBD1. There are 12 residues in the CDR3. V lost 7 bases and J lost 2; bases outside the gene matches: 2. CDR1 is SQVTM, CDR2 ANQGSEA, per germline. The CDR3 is CSGGTGAYEQYF. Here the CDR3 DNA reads TGCAGCGGTGGGACAGGGGCCTACGAGCAGTACTTC.

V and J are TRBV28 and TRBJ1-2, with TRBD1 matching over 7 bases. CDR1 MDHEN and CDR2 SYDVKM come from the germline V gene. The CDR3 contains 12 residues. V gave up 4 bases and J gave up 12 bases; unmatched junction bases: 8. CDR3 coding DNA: TGTGCCAGCAGTTCCGGGACAGCAAGGGACACCTTC. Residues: CASSSGTARDTF.

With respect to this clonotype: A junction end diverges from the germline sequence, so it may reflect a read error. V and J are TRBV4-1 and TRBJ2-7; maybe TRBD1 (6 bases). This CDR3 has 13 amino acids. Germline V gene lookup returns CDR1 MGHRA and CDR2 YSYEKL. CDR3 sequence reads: CSSSQPGAHEQYF. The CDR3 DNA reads TGCTCCAGCAGCCAGCCAGGGGCCCACGAGCAGTACTTC.

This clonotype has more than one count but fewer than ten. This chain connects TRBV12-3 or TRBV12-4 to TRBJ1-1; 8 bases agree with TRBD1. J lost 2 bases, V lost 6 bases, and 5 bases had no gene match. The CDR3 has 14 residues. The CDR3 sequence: CASSPTGDNTEAFF. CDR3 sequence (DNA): TGTGCCAGCAGCCCGACAGGGGATAACACTGAAGCTTTCTTT.

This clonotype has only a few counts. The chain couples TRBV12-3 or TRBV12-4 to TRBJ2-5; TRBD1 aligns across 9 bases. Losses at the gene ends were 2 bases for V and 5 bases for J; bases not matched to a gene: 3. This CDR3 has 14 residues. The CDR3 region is CASSLTGGWETQYF. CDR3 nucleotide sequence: TGTGCCAGCAGTTTAACAGGGGGCTGGGAGACCCAGTACTTC.

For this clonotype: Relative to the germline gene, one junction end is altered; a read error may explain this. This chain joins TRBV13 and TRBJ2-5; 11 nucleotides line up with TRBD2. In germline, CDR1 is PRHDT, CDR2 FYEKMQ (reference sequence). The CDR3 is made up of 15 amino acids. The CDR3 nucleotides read TGTGCCGGCAGCTCCGGGACTAGCGGAGAAGAGACCCAGTACTTC. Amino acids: CAGSSGTSGEETQYF.

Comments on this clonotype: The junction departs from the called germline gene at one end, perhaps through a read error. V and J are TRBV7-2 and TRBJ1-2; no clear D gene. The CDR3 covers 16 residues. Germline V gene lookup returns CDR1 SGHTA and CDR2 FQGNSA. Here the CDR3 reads CASSLAVSSANYGYTF. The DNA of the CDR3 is TGTGCCAGCAGCCTAGCGGTATCGTCCGCAAACTATGGCTACACCTTC. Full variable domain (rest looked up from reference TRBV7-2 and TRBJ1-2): GAGVSQSPSNKVTEKGKDVELRCDPISGHTALYWYRQSLGQGLEFLIYFQGNSAPDKSGLPSDRFSAERTGGSVSTLTIQRTQQEDSAVYLCASSLAVSSANYGYTFGSGTRLTVV.

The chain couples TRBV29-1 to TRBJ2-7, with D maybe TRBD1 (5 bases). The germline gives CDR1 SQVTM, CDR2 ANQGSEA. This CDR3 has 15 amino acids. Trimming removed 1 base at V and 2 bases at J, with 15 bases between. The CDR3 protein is CSVEGGLERPYEQYF. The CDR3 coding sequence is TGCAGCGTTGAAGGGGGCCTGGAGAGACCCTACGAGCAGTACTTC.

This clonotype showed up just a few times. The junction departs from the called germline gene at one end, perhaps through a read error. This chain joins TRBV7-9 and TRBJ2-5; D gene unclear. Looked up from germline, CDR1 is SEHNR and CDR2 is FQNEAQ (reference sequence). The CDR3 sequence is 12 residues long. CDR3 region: CASTEIGETQYF. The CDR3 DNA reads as TGCGCCAGCACCGAAATAGGGGAGACCCAGTACTTC.

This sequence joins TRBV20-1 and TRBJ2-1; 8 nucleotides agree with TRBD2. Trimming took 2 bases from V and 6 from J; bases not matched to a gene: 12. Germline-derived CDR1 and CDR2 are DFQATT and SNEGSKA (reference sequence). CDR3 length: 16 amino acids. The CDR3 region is CSARTAFRGGSNEQFF. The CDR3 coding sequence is TGCAGTGCTAGAACCGCCTTTCGGGGGGGATCCAATGAGCAGTTCTTC.

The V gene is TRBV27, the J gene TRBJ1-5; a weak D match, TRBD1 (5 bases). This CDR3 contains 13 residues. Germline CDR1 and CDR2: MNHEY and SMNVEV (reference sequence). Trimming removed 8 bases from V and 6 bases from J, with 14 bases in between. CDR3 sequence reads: CASAARGGQPQHF. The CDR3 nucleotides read TGTGCCAGCGCCGCACGGGGGGGTCAGCCCCAGCATTTT.

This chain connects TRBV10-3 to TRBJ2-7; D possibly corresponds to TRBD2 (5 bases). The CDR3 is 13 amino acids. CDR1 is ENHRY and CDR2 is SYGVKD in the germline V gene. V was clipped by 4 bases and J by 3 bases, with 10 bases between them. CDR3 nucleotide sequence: TGTGCCATCAGTGGGCCCGGGGTCTACGAGCAGTACTTC. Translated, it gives CAISGPGVYEQYF.